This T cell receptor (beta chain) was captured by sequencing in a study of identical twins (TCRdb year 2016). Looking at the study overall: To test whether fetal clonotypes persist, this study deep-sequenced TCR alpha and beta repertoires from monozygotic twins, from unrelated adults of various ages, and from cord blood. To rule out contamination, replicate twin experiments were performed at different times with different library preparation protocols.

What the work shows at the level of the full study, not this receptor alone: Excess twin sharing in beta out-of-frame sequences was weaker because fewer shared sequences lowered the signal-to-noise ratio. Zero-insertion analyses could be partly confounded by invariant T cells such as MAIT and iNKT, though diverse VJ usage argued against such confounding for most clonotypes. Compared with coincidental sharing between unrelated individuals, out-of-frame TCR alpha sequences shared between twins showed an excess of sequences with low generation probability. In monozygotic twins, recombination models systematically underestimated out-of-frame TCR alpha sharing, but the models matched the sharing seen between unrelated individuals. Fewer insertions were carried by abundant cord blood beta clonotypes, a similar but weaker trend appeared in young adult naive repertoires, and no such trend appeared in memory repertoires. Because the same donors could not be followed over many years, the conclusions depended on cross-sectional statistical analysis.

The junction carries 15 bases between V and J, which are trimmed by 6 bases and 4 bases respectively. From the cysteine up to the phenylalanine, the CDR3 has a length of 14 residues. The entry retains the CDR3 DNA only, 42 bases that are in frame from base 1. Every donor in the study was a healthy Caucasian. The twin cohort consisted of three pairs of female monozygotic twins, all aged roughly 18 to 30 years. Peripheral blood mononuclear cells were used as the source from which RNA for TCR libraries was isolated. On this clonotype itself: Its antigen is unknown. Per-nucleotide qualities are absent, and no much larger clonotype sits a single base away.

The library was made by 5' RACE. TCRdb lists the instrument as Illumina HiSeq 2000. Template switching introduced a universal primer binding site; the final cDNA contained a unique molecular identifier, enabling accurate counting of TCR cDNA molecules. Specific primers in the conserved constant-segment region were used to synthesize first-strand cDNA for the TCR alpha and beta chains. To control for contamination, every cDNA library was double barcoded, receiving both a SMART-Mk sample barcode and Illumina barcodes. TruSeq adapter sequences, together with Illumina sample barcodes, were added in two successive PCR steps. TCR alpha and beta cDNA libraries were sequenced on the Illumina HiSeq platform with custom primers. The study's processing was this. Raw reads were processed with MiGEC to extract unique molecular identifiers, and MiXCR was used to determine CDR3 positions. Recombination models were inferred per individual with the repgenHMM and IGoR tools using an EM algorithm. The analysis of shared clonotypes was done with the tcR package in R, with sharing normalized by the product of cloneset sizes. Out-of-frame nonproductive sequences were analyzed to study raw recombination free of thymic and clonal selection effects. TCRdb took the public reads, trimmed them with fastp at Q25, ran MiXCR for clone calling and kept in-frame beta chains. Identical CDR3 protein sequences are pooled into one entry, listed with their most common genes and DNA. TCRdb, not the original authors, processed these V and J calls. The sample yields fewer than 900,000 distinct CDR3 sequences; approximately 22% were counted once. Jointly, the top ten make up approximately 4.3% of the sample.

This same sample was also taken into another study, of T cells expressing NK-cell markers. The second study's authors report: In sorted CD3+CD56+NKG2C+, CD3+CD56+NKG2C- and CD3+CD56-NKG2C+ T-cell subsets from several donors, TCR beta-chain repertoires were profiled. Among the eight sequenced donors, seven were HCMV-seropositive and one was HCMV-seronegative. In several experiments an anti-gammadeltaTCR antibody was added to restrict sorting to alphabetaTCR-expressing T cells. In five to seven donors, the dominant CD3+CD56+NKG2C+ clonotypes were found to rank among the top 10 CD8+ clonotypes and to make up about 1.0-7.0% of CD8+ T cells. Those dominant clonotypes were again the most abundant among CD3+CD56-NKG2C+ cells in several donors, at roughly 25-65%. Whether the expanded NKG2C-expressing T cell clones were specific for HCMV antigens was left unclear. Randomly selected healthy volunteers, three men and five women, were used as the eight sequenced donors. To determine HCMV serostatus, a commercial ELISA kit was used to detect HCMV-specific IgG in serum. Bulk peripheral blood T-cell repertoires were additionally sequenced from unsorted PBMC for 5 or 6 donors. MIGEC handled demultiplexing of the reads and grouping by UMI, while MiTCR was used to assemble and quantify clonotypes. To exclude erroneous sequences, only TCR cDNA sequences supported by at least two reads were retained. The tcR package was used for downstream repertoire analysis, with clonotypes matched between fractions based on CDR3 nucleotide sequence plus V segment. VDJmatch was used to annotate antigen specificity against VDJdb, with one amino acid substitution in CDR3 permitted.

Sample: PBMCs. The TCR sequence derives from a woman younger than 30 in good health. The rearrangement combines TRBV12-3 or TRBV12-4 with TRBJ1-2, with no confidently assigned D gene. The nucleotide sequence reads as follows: TGTGCCAGCAGCCACGAGGACGGGATCTATGGCTACACCTTC. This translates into CASSHEDGIYGYTF.